The 29 T cell receptor beta chains given below trace back to one sample, sequenced in a study of metastatic and nonmetastatic thyroid tumors. Every patient underwent thyroid surgery untreated. TCRdb re-called clones via MiXCR from the PCR reads. This table has several thousand clones, approximately 18% appearing once. Sequenced input: adjacent normal tissue. Receptors originate from a male donor with papillary thyroid cancer or a benign thyroid nodule (not recorded which). Some clones in this sample may be carry-over from other donors' samples.

Many counts were recorded for this clone. This may be a read error, as it is one base from a much larger clone. The chain has TRBV12-3 or TRBV12-4 and TRBJ2-5, with a tentative D call TRBD2 (7 bases). The CDR3 length is 16 residues. Trimming pared 11 bases from V and 0 bases from J, leaving 22 bases between. CDR3 residues: CAGTEWGGPDQETQYF. For the CDR3, the DNA is TGTGCCGGCACCGAATGGGGGGGCCCGGACCAAGAGACCCAGTACTTC.

The chain couples TRBV4-1 to TRBJ1-4; D uncertain. Per germline, CDR1 MGHRA and CDR2 YSYEKL. V shed 1 base and J shed 5 bases, with 5 bases lying between them. The CDR3 is made up of 13 amino acids. Here the CDR3 DNA reads TGCGCCAGCAGCCAAGCCCTGAATGAAAAACTGTTTTTT. Encoded protein: CASSQALNEKLFF.

The chain uses TRBV6-1 and TRBJ1-1; D is ambiguous. V lost 6 bases to trimming and J lost 1 base, with 9 bases between them. CDR1 MNHNS and CDR2 SASEGT come from the germline V gene. The CDR3 sequence is 13 residues long. The chain's CDR3 is CASSETPNTEAFF. The CDR3 nucleotides read TGTGCCAGCAGCGAGACACCGAACACTGAAGCTTTCTTT.

This clone was counted only a few times. The chain has TRBV27 and TRBJ1-2, with 7 bases identical to TRBD1. Trimming cost V 4 bases and J 6 bases; bases outside gene matches: 11. This CDR3 is 15 amino acids long. CDR1 is MNHEY and CDR2 is SMNVEV in the germline V gene (reference sequence). The CDR3, as DNA: TGTGCCAGCAGTTCCTACCCGACAGGGTTGAATGGCTACACCTTC. This codes for CASSSYPTGLNGYTF.

Details on this clone: This CDR3 is also generated by other DNA sequences in the sample. The CDR3 is CASRAGQGVSEAFF. Written as DNA, the CDR3 is TGTGCCAGCAGGGCTGGACAGGGGGTTTCTGAAGCTTTCTTT. The chain employs TRBV2 and TRBJ1-1; 10 positions agree with TRBD1. J was trimmed by 6 bases and V by 6 bases; bases with no gene match: 7. The CDR3 runs to 14 residues. Germline values: CDR1 SNHLY, CDR2 FYNNEI.

The sample holds many counts of this clone. V and J are TRBV14 and TRBJ1-3; a weak D match, TRBD1 (5 bases). Germline V gene lookup returns CDR1 SGHDN and CDR2 FVKESK. The length of the CDR3 is 16 residues. V was trimmed by 2 bases and J by 5 bases, leaving 16 bases between them. CDR3 nucleotide sequence: TGTGCCAGCAGCCAACGAACTGGGGGATTGAGAAACACCATATATTTT. This codes for CASSQRTGGLRNTIYF.

The chain uses TRBV10-2 and TRBJ2-2, with 8 bases matching TRBD1. Germline V CDR1 and CDR2: WSHSY, SAAADI. The CDR3 has 13 amino acids. The J segment lost 5 bases and the V segment lost 9 bases, leaving 5 bases of the junction unmatched. CDR3 in DNA: TGCGCCAGTACAGGGGGGAGGACCGGGGAGCTGTTTTTT. Translated: CASTGGRTGELFF.

The chain joins TRBV5-1 to TRBJ2-7, with a weak D call TRBD2 (5 bases). CDR1 and CDR2 (germline): SGHRS, YFSETQ. The V gene lost 1 base and the J gene lost 3 bases, with 14 bases spanning the gap. The CDR3 is 15 residues long. CDR3 sequence (DNA): TGCGCCAGCAGCTTGACCTCAGCGGCCGACTACGAGCAGTACTTC. Translating gives CASSLTSAADYEQYF.

CDR3 in DNA: TGTGCCAGCCCCGTGTGCGCAGACTACGAGCAGTACTTC. This gives the protein CASPVCADYEQYF. The genes are TRBV6-1 and TRBJ2-7; no clear D. This CDR3 region has 13 residues. Germline lookup yields CDR1 MNHNS and CDR2 SASEGT. V was cut by 8 bases and J by 3 bases, with 14 bases left in between.

By share of the sample, this clone is medium-sized. This CDR3 reads CASSQAGGLGETQYF. In nucleotides, the CDR3 is TGTGCCAGCAGCCAAGCGGGGGGCCTAGGAGAGACCCAGTACTTC. The chain combines TRBV4-2 with TRBJ2-5; possibly TRBD2 for D (7 bases). There are 15 residues in the CDR3. Germline values: CDR1 LGHNA, CDR2 YNFKEQ. Trimming pared 1 base from V and 4 bases from J, leaving 13 bases between.

By its share, this clone is medium-sized. Its ends do not fully match the called genes, so a read error is possible. V and J are TRBV7-7 and TRBJ2-2; D might be TRBD1 (6 bases). The germline V gene has CDR1 SSHAT and CDR2 FNYEAQ (reference sequence). This CDR3 contains 16 residues. This chain's CDR3 is CASSFTGLSATGELFF. CDR3 bases: TGTGCTAGCAGTTTCACAGGGCTTTCAGCCACCGGGGAGCTGTTTTTT.

As regards this clone: A much bigger clone sits one base away, suggesting this may be a read error. Additional DNA sequences in this sample encode the identical CDR3. CDR3: CASSSTGTVYEQYF. The CDR3 DNA reads as TGTGCCAGCAGCTCCACCGGGACAGTCTACGAGCAGTACTTC. The chain carries TRBV7-8 and TRBJ2-7; the match to TRBD1 covers 7 bases. The CDR3 runs 14 residues. Trimming removed 4 bases from V and 3 bases from J; junction bases left unmatched: 6. Germline V gives CDR1 SGHVS, CDR2 FQNEAQ.

J is TRBJ2-7 and V is TRBV27, with unresolved D. Trimming removed 2 bases from V and 5 bases from J, with 4 bases in between. CDR1 and CDR2 (germline): MNHEY, SMNVEV (reference sequence). The CDR3 is made up of 11 amino acids. CDR3 sequence reads: CASSLGHEQYF. The CDR3 coding sequence is TGTGCCAGCAGTTTAGGCCACGAGCAGTACTTC.

In its sample, this clone ranks as large. The gene calls are TRBV7-2 and TRBJ2-2; D might be TRBD2 (6 bases). The V end lost 6 bases, the J end lost 7 bases, and 18 bases lay between the germline ends. Germline V gene sequence: CDR1 SGHTA, CDR2 FQGNSA. The CDR3 runs to 15 residues. The CDR3 DNA reads TGTGCCAGCAGTCCTGTGGGCGGGGTTAACGGGGAGCTGTTTTTT. This gives the protein CASSPVGGVNGELFF. The complete variable domain, with remaining parts taken from reference TRBV7-2 and TRBJ2-2, reads GAGVSQSPSNKVTEKGKDVELRCDPISGHTALYWYRQSLGQGLEFLIYFQGNSAPDKSGLPSDRFSAERTGGSVSTLTIQRTQQEDSAVYLCASSPVGGVNGELFFGEGSRLTVL.

This clone ranks as hyperexpanded. The V call is TRBV7-3, the J call TRBJ2-1; 8 positions agree with TRBD1. CDR3 length equals 15 residues. In germline, CDR1 is SGHTA, CDR2 FQGTGA. Unmatched junction bases numbered 10, after V lost 5 bases and J lost 7 bases. The CDR3 DNA is TGTGCCAGCAGCCTCCGACAGGGGATATCGAATGAGCAGTTCTTC. Protein sequence: CASSLRQGISNEQFF.

This clone was seen only a few times. One end of the junction does not line up with germline, which may come from a read error. V gene TRBV28 combines with J gene TRBJ1-2, with D possibly being TRBD1 (6 bases). CDR1 is MDHEN, CDR2 SYDVKM, per germline. CDR3 size: 13 residues. The DNA of the CDR3 is TGTGCAAGCAGTCTAGGACAGAGAGGAGGCTACACCTTC. As protein: CASSLGQRGGYTF.

The chain joins TRBV4-1 to TRBJ1-1; D gene unclear. Germline loops: CDR1 MGHRA, CDR2 YSYEKL. With 1 base removed from V and 8 bases from J, the gap between germline ends came to 8 bases. The CDR3 is made up of 12 amino acids. The CDR3 reads CASSQASREAFF. In DNA form, the CDR3 reads TGCGCCAGCAGCCAAGCGTCCAGAGAAGCTTTCTTT.

This clone was recorded a few times. The chain links TRBV6-4 to TRBJ1-2; TRBD1 matches 7 bases. This CDR3 comprises 15 residues. The J segment lost 2 bases and the V segment lost 7 bases, leaving 10 bases of the junction unmatched. Germline V gene sequence: CDR1 MRHNA, CDR2 SNTAGT. Here the CDR3 reads CASIHRDRGNYGYTF. For the CDR3, the DNA is TGTGCCAGCATCCACCGGGACAGAGGAAACTATGGCTACACCTTC.

Judged by abundance, this clone is large. The V and J genes are TRBV28 and TRBJ1-1; the D is unclear. Germline lookup yields CDR1 MDHEN and CDR2 SYDVKM. Between the trimmed V and J ends, which lost 1 base and 4 bases, there was a span of 16 bases. The CDR3 loop spans 16 amino acids. CDR3 nucleotides: TGTGCCAGCAGTTTATTTAGTGGTCAGTTGTCCACTGAAGCTTTCTTT. It translates to CASSLFSGQLSTEAFF.

This clone was recorded at least ten times. The rearrangement uses TRBV5-4 and TRBJ2-5; perhaps TRBD2 as D (7 bases). Germline lookup yields CDR1 SGHNT and CDR2 YYREEE (reference sequence). The CDR3 sequence is 17 residues long. Trimming took 1 base from V and 4 from J, leaving 20 bases between them. CDR3: CASSLSLGGGPGETQYF. The CDR3 bases are TGTGCCAGCAGCTTGTCCCTTGGGGGGGGGCCTGGAGAGACCCAGTACTTC.

The chain links TRBV27 to TRBJ2-1; D possibly corresponds to TRBD2 (5 bases). This CDR3 spans 15 amino acids. CDR1 and CDR2 from the germline V gene are MNHEY and SMNVEV (reference sequence). V lost 6 bases, J lost 3 bases, and 15 bases lay in between. CDR3 DNA sequence: TGTGCCAGCAGCGCCTTGACTAAATTCTACAATGAGCAGTTCTTC. It translates to CASSALTKFYNEQFF.

V gene TRBV4-2 combines with J gene TRBJ1-3; no firm D call. Trimming took 1 base from V and 3 from J, leaving 7 bases between them. CDR3 length equals 14 residues. Germline V CDR1 and CDR2: LGHNA, YNFKEQ. This CDR3 reads CASSQVSGGNTIYF. The CDR3, as DNA: TGTGCCAGCAGCCAAGTCTCAGGTGGAAACACCATATATTTT.

V gene TRBV10-3 combines with J gene TRBJ2-7, with 11 bases matching TRBD1. Germline CDR1 reads ENHRY; CDR2 reads SYGVKD. This CDR3 is built from 14 residues. Germline trimming cut 7 bases from V and 0 bases from J; bases unmatched to any gene: 2. CDR3 DNA sequence: TGTGCCATCAAGGGACAGGGGGACTCCTACGAGCAGTACTTC. Its translation is CAIKGQGDSYEQYF.

The rearrangement joins TRBV12-3 or TRBV12-4 to TRBJ2-3; 8 bases fit TRBD2. The CDR3 has 16 residues. The V gene end was trimmed by 3 bases and the J gene end by 5 bases; junction bases not matched to a gene: 10. CDR3 amino acids: CASSLGRGGLEDTQYF. DNA of the CDR3: TGTGCCAGCAGTTTGGGACGGGGGGGCCTTGAAGATACGCAGTATTTT.

The chain combines TRBV6-1 with TRBJ1-1, with D uncertain. Trimming stripped 3 bases from V and 0 bases from J, with 11 bases between. The CDR3 consists of 15 residues. Per the germline V gene, CDR1 is MNHNS and CDR2 is SASEGT. Here the CDR3 DNA reads TGTGCCAGCAGTGATCGTGGGATTATGAACACTGAAGCTTTCTTT. Its translation: CASSDRGIMNTEAFF.

This clone was seen only a few times. J is TRBJ2-1 and V is TRBV2; D is tentatively TRBD1 or TRBD2 (5 bases each). The CDR3 runs to 14 residues. Germline V gives CDR1 SNHLY, CDR2 FYNNEI. The V end was cut by 6 bases, the J end by 5 bases, with 14 bases between. CDR3 protein: CASRFGTDNNEQFF. The CDR3 DNA follows: TGTGCCAGCAGGTTCGGGACGGACAACAATGAGCAGTTCTTC.

This clone was detected many times. The gene calls are TRBV12-3 or TRBV12-4 and TRBJ1-5; D is undetermined. Trimming pared 3 bases from V and 4 bases from J, leaving 10 bases between. The CDR3 runs 14 residues. CDR3 sequence reads: CASSFDGGNQPQHF. The CDR3 coding sequence is TGTGCCAGCAGTTTCGACGGAGGGAATCAGCCCCAGCATTTT.

This clone was recorded a few times. J is TRBJ2-7 and V is TRBV10-1; 11 bases map to TRBD2. Trimming at V came to 6 bases and at J to 4 bases, leaving 5 bases not matched to a gene. The CDR3 loop spans 14 amino acids. Per the germline V gene, CDR1 is WNHNN and CDR2 is SYGVQD (reference sequence). This CDR3 is CASSQVAGGYEQYF. DNA of the CDR3: TGCGCCAGCAGCCAGGTAGCGGGGGGGTACGAGCAGTACTTC.

This clone was seen more than once but under ten times. Possible read error: a much larger clone is one base away. This chain uses TRBV5-6 with TRBJ2-1, with 9 bases identical to TRBD2. The CDR3 is made up of 16 amino acids. In germline, CDR1 is SGHDT, CDR2 YYEEEE. The chain's CDR3 is CASSHWGTSSCNEQFF. The CDR3 DNA sequence: TGTGCCAGCAGCCACTGGGGGACTAGCTCCTGCAATGAGCAGTTCTTC.